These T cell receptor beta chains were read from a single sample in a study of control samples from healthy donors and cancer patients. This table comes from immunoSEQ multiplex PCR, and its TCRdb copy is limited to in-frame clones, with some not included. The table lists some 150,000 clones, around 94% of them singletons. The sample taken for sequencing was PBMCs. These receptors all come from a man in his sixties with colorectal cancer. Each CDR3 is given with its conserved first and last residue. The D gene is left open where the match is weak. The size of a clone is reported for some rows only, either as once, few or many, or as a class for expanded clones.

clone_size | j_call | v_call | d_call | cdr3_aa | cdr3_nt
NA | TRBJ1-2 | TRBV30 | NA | CAWSPGRAGGYTF | TGTGCCTGGAGCCCCGGGAGGGCTGGTGGCTACACCTTC
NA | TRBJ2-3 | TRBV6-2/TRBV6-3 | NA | CASSYGRGPADTQYF | TGTGCCAGCAGTTACGGGCGGGGGCCGGCAGATACGCAGTATTTT
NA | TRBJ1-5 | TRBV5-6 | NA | CASSLGRSGNQPQHF | TGTGCCAGCAGCCTGGGAAGGTCCGGCAATCAGCCCCAGCATTTT
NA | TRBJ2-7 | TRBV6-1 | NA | CASSSQYEQYF | TGTGCCAGCAGTTCTCAATACGAGCAGTACTTC
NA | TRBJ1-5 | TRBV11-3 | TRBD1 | CASSSQGRGPYSNQPQHF | TGTGCCAGCAGCTCACAGGGGAGAGGGCCGTATAGCAATCAGCCCCAGCATTTT
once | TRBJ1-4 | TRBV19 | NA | CASSRRGEKLFF | TGTGCCAGTAGCAGGAGGGGTGAAAAACTGTTTTTT
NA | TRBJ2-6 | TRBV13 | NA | CASSPWGIAGANVLTF | TGTGCCAGCAGCCCGTGGGGGATTGCTGGGGCCAACGTCCTGACTTTC
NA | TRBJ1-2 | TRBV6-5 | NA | CASSYSRAGPGYGYTF | TGTGCCAGCAGTTACTCGAGGGCAGGCCCGGGCTATGGCTACACCTTC
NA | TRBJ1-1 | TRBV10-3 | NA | CAISPRPGDTEAFF | TGTGCCATCTCCCCACGACCCGGAGACACTGAAGCTTTCTTT
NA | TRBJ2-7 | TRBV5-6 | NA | CASSLTGGYEQYF | TGTGCCAGCAGCTTGACCGGGGGCTACGAGCAGTACTTC
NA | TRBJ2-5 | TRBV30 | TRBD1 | CAWSGQGKTQYF | TGTGCCTGGAGTGGACAGGGGAAGACCCAGTACTTC
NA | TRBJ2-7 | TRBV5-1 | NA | CASRRGERYEQYF | TGCGCCAGCAGGAGGGGTGAAAGATACGAGCAGTACTTC
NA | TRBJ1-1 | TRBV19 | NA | CASSISILSIGGTDTEAFF | TGTGCCAGTAGTATATCGATCTTGTCTATTGGGGGTACGGACACTGAAGCTTTCTTT
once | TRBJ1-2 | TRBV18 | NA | CASSLEGSAPVYGYTF | TGTGCCAGCTCCCTGGAAGGGTCGGCGCCCGTATATGGCTACACCTTC
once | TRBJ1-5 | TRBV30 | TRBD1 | CAWRASGTGGQQPQHF | TGTGCCTGGAGGGCCTCCGGGACAGGGGGCCAGCAGCCCCAGCATTTT
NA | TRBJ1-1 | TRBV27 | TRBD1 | CASKLQGTNTEAFF | TGTGCCAGCAAACTACAGGGGACGAACACTGAAGCTTTCTTT
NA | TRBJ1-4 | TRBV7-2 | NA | CASSSVRLPGGEKLFF | TGTGCCAGCAGCTCAGTAAGACTCCCTGGGGGTGAAAAACTGTTTTTT
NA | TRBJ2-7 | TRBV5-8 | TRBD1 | CASSPGTGGIHEQYF | TGTGCCAGCAGCCCAGGGACAGGGGGCATCCACGAGCAGTACTTC
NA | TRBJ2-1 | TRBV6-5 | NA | CASRSLVFEQFF | TGTGCCAGCAGGTCACTAGTATTTGAGCAGTTCTTC
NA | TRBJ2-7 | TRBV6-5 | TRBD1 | CASSYSGNRGNEQYF | TGTGCCAGCAGTTACTCGGGGAACAGGGGCAACGAGCAGTACTTC
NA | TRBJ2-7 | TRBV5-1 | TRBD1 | CARGQGAGRGEQYF | TGCGCCAGAGGACAGGGGGCCGGCCGTGGGGAGCAGTACTTC
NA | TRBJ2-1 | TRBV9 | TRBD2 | CASSAGGTSGVYNEQFF | TGTGCCAGCAGCGCGGGAGGGACTAGCGGGGTTTATAATGAGCAGTTCTTC